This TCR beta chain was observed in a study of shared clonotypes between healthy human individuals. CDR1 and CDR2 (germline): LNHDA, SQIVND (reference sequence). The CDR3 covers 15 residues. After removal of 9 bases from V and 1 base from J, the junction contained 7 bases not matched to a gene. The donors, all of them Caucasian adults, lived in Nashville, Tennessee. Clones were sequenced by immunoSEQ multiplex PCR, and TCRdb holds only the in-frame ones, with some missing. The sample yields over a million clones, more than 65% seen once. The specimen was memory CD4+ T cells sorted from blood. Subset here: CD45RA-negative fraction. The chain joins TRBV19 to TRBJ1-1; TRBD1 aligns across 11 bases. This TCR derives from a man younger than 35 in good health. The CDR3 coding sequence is TGTGCCAGCTCCGGGACAGGGGGTCGGAACACTGAAGCTTTCTTT. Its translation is CASSGTGGRNTEAFF.